These 23 T cell receptor beta chains were all obtained from the same sample, sequenced in a study of blood T cells in healthy people across ages. PCR was performed a second time for 7 to 11 cycles using a sample-barcoded 5' primer and a J-beta primer mix. Each CDR3 protein is one row after TCRdb ran MiXCR on the 5' RACE reads. The repertoire includes approximately 2,000,000 distinct CDR3 sequences, roughly two fifths of them detected once, and about 21% sits in the top ten. The sample was blood. These receptors were obtained from a human donor in good health.

This clonotype came up a few times. The CDR3 here is CASSEGQGTVEKLFF. DNA of the CDR3: TGTGCCAGCAGCGAAGGCCAGGGGACCGTGGAAAAACTGTTTTTT. V and J are TRBV7-8 and TRBJ1-4; TRBD1 is a possible D gene (6 bases). The germline CDR1 and CDR2 sequences are SGHVS and FQNEAQ. There are 15 residues in the CDR3. Trimming left V 5 bases short and J 8 bases short, with 18 bases between.

Ten or more counts support this clonotype. V usage is TRBV3-1 and J usage is TRBJ1-1; perhaps TRBD1 as D (5 bases). V was trimmed by 4 bases and J by 10 bases, leaving 16 bases between them. Germline CDR1 LGHDT, CDR2 YNNKEL (reference sequence). The CDR3 is made up of 13 amino acids. This chain's CDR3 is CASSPGGPQGAFF. The CDR3 coding sequence is TGTGCCAGCAGCCCCGGAGGACCTCAGGGAGCTTTCTTT. The variable domain in full, with the rest retrieved from reference TRBV3-1 and TRBJ1-1, is DTAVSQTPKYLVTQMGNDKSIKCEQNLGHDTMYWYKQDSKKFLKIMFSYNNKELIINETVPNRFSPKSPDKAHLNLHINSLELGDSAVYFCASSPGGPQGAFFGQGTRLTVV.

The genes are TRBV6-2 or TRBV6-3 and TRBJ2-3, with a tentative D call TRBD2 (5 bases). From germline, CDR1 is MNHEY and CDR2 SVGEGT. V lost 6 bases, J lost 0 bases, and 19 bases lay in between. The CDR3 is 17 residues long. The CDR3 loop reads CASRREPGLGSTDTQYF. CDR3 sequence (DNA): TGTGCCAGCAGACGAGAGCCTGGACTGGGGAGCACAGATACGCAGTATTTT.

The chain links TRBV3-1 to TRBJ2-1; 11 positions match TRBD2. CDR3 length: 16 residues. Trimming took 4 bases from V and 8 from J; bases not matched to a gene: 10. The germline CDR1 and CDR2 sequences are LGHDT and YNNKEL (reference sequence). The DNA for the CDR3 is TGTGCCAGCAGCCCTTTCCTAGCGGGGGGAGTAGATGAGCAGTTCTTC. Amino acid sequence: CASSPFLAGGVDEQFF.

V gene TRBV7-2 combines with J gene TRBJ2-7; TRBD1 matches at 8 bases. The CDR3 consists of 13 residues. Germline CDR1 reads SGHTA; CDR2 reads FQGNSA. Losses at the gene ends were 5 bases for V and 7 bases for J; bases not matched to a gene: 7. The CDR3 loop reads CASSIYRTGEQYF. Written as DNA, the CDR3 is TGTGCCAGCAGCATCTACAGGACAGGGGAGCAGTACTTC.

The chain employs TRBV20-1 and TRBJ2-5, with TRBD2 identical over 8 bases. The germline V gene encodes CDR1 DFQATT and CDR2 SNEGSKA (reference sequence). With V trimmed by 2 bases and J by 0 bases, 2 bases remained unmatched. The CDR3 has 14 amino acids. This CDR3 reads CSARSSGDQETQYF. Here the CDR3 DNA reads TGCAGTGCTAGAAGTAGCGGGGACCAAGAGACCCAGTACTTC.

J is TRBJ1-5 and V is TRBV4-1, with D hard to call. Trimming left V 1 base short and J 6 bases short, with 7 bases between. Germline-derived CDR1 and CDR2 are MGHRA and YSYEKL. This CDR3 is built from 13 residues. The CDR3 coding sequence is TGCGCCAGCAGCCAAGGGGCTTTTCAGCCCCAGCATTTT. Translated: CASSQGAFQPQHF.

This clonotype was seen a handful of times. The chain couples TRBV29-1 to TRBJ2-2; a possible D gene is TRBD2 (5 bases). V dropped 6 bases and J dropped 4 bases, with 21 bases sitting between them. CDR1 and CDR2 from the germline V gene are SQVTM and ANQGSEA. This CDR3 is 16 amino acids long. The DNA for the CDR3 is TGCAGCGTCCTCGGTGCCTTAGGGAGAGGCACCGGGGAGCTGTTTTTT. This gives the protein CSVLGALGRGTGELFF.

The genes are TRBV6-2 or TRBV6-3 and TRBJ2-7; 11 bases align to TRBD2. J lost 4 bases, V lost 6 bases, and 8 bases had no gene match. This CDR3 comprises 15 residues. CDR1 and CDR2 (germline): MNHEY, SVGEGT. The CDR3 DNA reads as TGTGCCAGCAGAAGGTTGGCTAGCGGGGGGTACGAGCAGTACTTC. Translation: CASRRLASGGYEQYF.

The chain links TRBV7-6 to TRBJ2-1; 12 nucleotides agree with TRBD1. Losses at the gene ends were 2 bases for V and 5 bases for J; bases not matched to a gene: 7. Germline CDR1 is SGHVS and CDR2 is FNYEAQ. The length of the CDR3 is 17 residues. CDR3 in DNA: TGTGCCAGCAGCTTAACCGGGACAGGGGGCGCGGACAATGAGCAGTTCTTC. Protein sequence: CASSLTGTGGADNEQFF.

This chain links TRBV7-9 with TRBJ1-2, with TRBD1 as a possible D gene (6 bases). Germline values: CDR1 SEHNR, CDR2 FQNEAQ (reference sequence). This CDR3 is 16 amino acids long. With 1 base removed from V and 4 bases from J, the gap between germline ends came to 16 bases. The CDR3 is CASSLDNGGLTYGYTF. The CDR3, as DNA: TGTGCCAGCAGCTTAGATAACGGGGGGCTAACCTATGGCTACACCTTC.

J is TRBJ2-5 and V is TRBV7-2; tentatively, D is TRBD1 (5 bases). The J call may be wrong; the DNA end is better matched by TRBJ2-7. Germline V CDR1 and CDR2: SGHTA, FQGNSA. This CDR3 has 13 residues. CDR3 residues: CASSLVLGHEQYF. DNA of the CDR3: TGTGCCAGCAGCTTAGTGCTGGGGCACGAGCAGTACTTC.

The CDR3 nucleotides read TGTGCCAGCGCCATTACAGAGGACACTGAAGCTTTCTTT. Protein: CASAITEDTEAFF. This chain connects TRBV7-6 to TRBJ1-1; D is unclear. This CDR3 is built from 13 residues. Trimming cost V 8 bases and J 3 bases, with 13 bases left between them. Germline CDR1 reads SGHVS; CDR2 reads FNYEAQ.

The gene calls are TRBV28 and TRBJ2-5; unclear D gene. The CDR3 length is 13 residues. Per the germline V gene, CDR1 is MDHEN and CDR2 is SYDVKM. V was cut by 6 bases and J by 1 base, with 9 bases left in between. CDR3 DNA: TGTGCCAGCAGGTTGGCAGCCCAAGAGACCCAGTACTTC. Translating it yields CASRLAAQETQYF. The full variable domain, with the rest looked up from reference TRBV28 and TRBJ2-5, is DVKVTQSSRYLVKRTGEKVFLECVQDMDHENMFWYRQDPGLGLRLIYFSYDVKMKEKGDIPEGYSVSREKKERFSLILESASTNQTSMYLCASRLAAQETQYFGPGTRLLVL.

V is TRBV2 and J is TRBJ2-1, with 9 bases fitting TRBD1. V was clipped by 8 bases and J by 8 bases; unmatched bases: 7. CDR3 length: 13 amino acids. The germline CDR1 and CDR2 sequences are SNHLY and FYNNEI. This CDR3 is CASSTGGYDEQFF. The CDR3 DNA reads as TGTGCCAGCTCAACAGGGGGCTATGATGAGCAGTTCTTC.

The V gene is TRBV28, the J gene TRBJ1-4, with D tentatively TRBD1 (6 bases). The CDR3 is 15 residues long. Trimming removed 5 bases from V and 5 bases from J, with 15 bases in between. CDR1 and CDR2 from the germline V gene are MDHEN and SYDVKM. The DNA of the CDR3 is TGTGCCAGCAGTCCCCTGGGGGGGGCGAATGAAAAACTGTTTTTT. Translation: CASSPLGGANEKLFF.

The V and J genes are TRBV29-1 and TRBJ1-1; D possibly corresponds to TRBD1 (5 bases). The CDR3 is made up of 12 amino acids. Deletions cut 7 bases from V and 11 bases from J, with 20 bases between. CDR1 and CDR2 from the germline V gene are SQVTM and ANQGSEA. DNA for the CDR3: TGCAGCGGTACGACAGAGGGCGGGGGGGCTTTCTTT. Protein: CSGTTEGGGAFF.

This clonotype appeared once. The chain combines TRBV10-3 with TRBJ2-1; D unresolved. The CDR3 consists of 13 residues. The V and J ends lost 4 bases and 10 bases respectively, with 14 bases between them. CDR1 and CDR2 from the germline V gene are ENHRY and SYGVKD. CDR3: CAISAQNLYEQFF. CDR3 sequence (DNA): TGTGCCATCAGTGCTCAGAACCTCTACGAGCAGTTCTTC.

The chain is built from TRBV12-3 or TRBV12-4 and TRBJ2-1, with D tentatively TRBD1 (6 bases). Trimming left V 4 bases short and J 7 bases short, with 17 bases between. The CDR3 has 15 amino acids. CDR3 in DNA: TGTGCCAGCAGTTCGGACAGACTGGGCCTAAATGAGCAGTTCTTC. Encoded protein: CASSSDRLGLNEQFF.

The table lists this clonotype with a few counts. This sequence joins TRBV6-1 and TRBJ1-1; D is unresolved. The germline V gene encodes CDR1 MNHNS and CDR2 SASEGT. The CDR3 extends over 14 amino acids. Trimming pared 2 bases from V and 2 bases from J, leaving 9 bases between. CDR3 sequence reads: CASSEIGVNTEAFF. The CDR3 region has the DNA TGTGCCAGCAGTGAAATAGGCGTTAACACTGAAGCTTTCTTT.

The V gene is TRBV7-9, the J gene TRBJ2-5; the match to TRBD2 covers 7 bases. J lost 11 bases, V lost 1 base, and 7 bases had no gene match. This CDR3 is built from 13 residues. CDR1 is SEHNR and CDR2 is FQNEAQ in the germline V gene (reference sequence). The CDR3 protein is CASSLVGLREQYF. In DNA form, the CDR3 reads TGTGCCAGCAGCTTAGTAGGGTTGCGGGAGCAGTACTTC.

This clonotype appeared a few times. The CDR3 DNA is TGTGCCAGCAGCAAAGGCCCGCCGACAGTAGGTAATTCACCCCTCCACTTT. Protein: CASSKGPPTVGNSPLHF. The rearrangement links TRBV3-1 to TRBJ1-6, with D perhaps TRBD1 (5 bases). In germline, CDR1 is LGHDT, CDR2 YNNKEL (reference sequence). V dropped 5 bases and J dropped 6 bases, with 20 bases sitting between them. CDR3 size: 17 residues.

The chain combines TRBV7-2 with TRBJ2-3, with 7 bases that match TRBD2. This CDR3 spans 14 amino acids. Trimming took 5 bases from V and 4 from J; bases not matched to a gene: 6. CDR1 is SGHTA and CDR2 is FQGNSA in the germline V gene. The CDR3 nucleotides read TGTGCCAGCAGCAACCGGGACTACTCAGATACGCAGTATTTT. Translating gives CASSNRDYSDTQYF.